This TCR beta chain derives from a study of cytomegalovirus exposure and HLA in healthy donors. Looking at the study overall: Among the roughly 370 genotyped donors, approximately 80% were placed in the Caucasian-associated ancestry cluster.

PCR was performed using 60 Vbeta and 13 Jbeta primers. The method was immunoSEQ multiplex PCR; TCRdb's version includes in-frame clones alone and lacks a portion of them. The sample consists of a few hundred thousand clones, approximately 90% of them appearing once. A word on this clone: Its matching antigen is unknown.

Study-wide findings and caveats: Many donors carried some public TCRs, although rarity characterized most TCR sequences. Sequences of the TCR beta chain were said to predict the HLA-A and HLA-B alleles of most subjects accurately.

CDR1 and CDR2 (germline): SQVTM, ANQGSEA. The CDR3 loop spans 13 amino acids. V lost 4 bases and J lost 6, with 15 bases in between. Those who donated were healthy bone marrow donors. The material sequenced was PBMCs. The TCR sequence derives from a woman younger than 35 in good health and CMV-seronegative. The chain recombines TRBV29-1 with TRBJ1-2; maybe TRBD1 (5 bases). The CDR3 loop is CSVVGQGNNGYTF. Written as DNA, the CDR3 is TGCAGCGTTGTGGGTCAGGGAAATAATGGCTACACCTTC.